What follows are 26 T cell receptor beta chains derived from one specimen sequenced in a study of cytomegalovirus exposure and HLA in healthy donors. Use of 60 Vbeta and 13 Jbeta primers characterized the PCR. TCRdb's table, derived via immunoSEQ multiplex PCR, lists solely in-frame clones and lacks some. The data hold roughly 140,000 clones, with around three quarters observed a single time. Sequenced sample: PBMCs. Receptors originate from a woman aged 18-29 years in good health and CMV-seropositive.

The V call is TRBV6-5, the J call TRBJ2-5, with TRBD1 matching over 7 bases. The germline CDR1 and CDR2 sequences are MNHEY and SVGAGI. Trimming removed 6 bases from V and 0 bases from J; junction bases left unmatched: 7. The CDR3 runs 15 residues. DNA for the CDR3: TGTGCCAGCAGACCTGGGGACAGCGACCAAGAGACCCAGTACTTC. Protein sequence: CASRPGDSDQETQYF.

The chain carries TRBV5-1 and TRBJ1-1; D is uncertain. Germline CDR1 and CDR2: SGHRS and YFSETQ. The CDR3 has 13 residues. The germline V and J ends were trimmed by 0 bases and 4 bases, with 7 bases remaining between them. The chain's CDR3 is CASSLGQATEAFF. In nucleotides, the CDR3 is TGCGCCAGCAGCTTGGGGCAGGCCACTGAAGCTTTCTTT.

The chain is built from TRBV19 and TRBJ2-7, with 8 bases aligning to TRBD1. The CDR3 totals 13 residues. J gave up 6 bases and V 6 bases, and 7 bases lay outside the gene matches. CDR1 is LNHDA, CDR2 SQIVND, per germline (reference sequence). CDR3 region: CASRIHGQGEQYF. The CDR3 DNA reads as TGTGCCAGTAGGATCCATGGACAGGGCGAGCAGTACTTC.

In regard to this clone: The germline gene is not matched at one end of the junction; a read error may be the cause. The genes are TRBV27 and TRBJ2-3; D is ambiguous. The CDR3 sequence is 12 residues long. Germline V CDR1 and CDR2: MNHEY, SMNVEV (reference sequence). The CDR3: CASSPGTATQYF. The CDR3 DNA sequence: TGTGCCAGCAGCCCAGGCACAGCTACGCAGTATTTT.

With respect to this clone: The same CDR3 can be traced to other DNA sequences in this sample. This sequence joins TRBV7-2 and TRBJ2-3; tentatively, D is TRBD2 (6 bases). Germline CDR1 is SGHTA and CDR2 is FQGNSA. This CDR3 is built from 14 residues. Trimming took off 5 bases at V and 1 base at J, with 10 bases between the two ends. CDR3: CASSPGLGTDTQYF. The CDR3 bases are TGTGCCAGCAGCCCGGGACTTGGCACAGATACGCAGTATTTT.

This chain links TRBV7-6 with TRBJ1-3, with a possible D match to TRBD1 (5 bases). Germline V lookup: CDR1 SGHVS, CDR2 FNYEAQ. Trimming shortened V by 5 bases and J by 1 base, and 12 bases separated the two germline ends. The CDR3 has 15 residues. The CDR3 spells CASSPDSPSGNTIYF. The CDR3 nucleotides are TGTGCCAGCAGCCCAGACAGCCCGTCTGGAAACACCATATATTTT.

This clone has only a few counts. J is TRBJ2-7 and V is TRBV28, with 9 bases aligning to TRBD2. The length of the CDR3 is 13 residues. With 7 bases clipped from V and 6 bases from J, the junction kept 7 bases outside the gene matches. Germline assignment: CDR1 MDHEN and CDR2 SYDVKM. The CDR3 loop reads CASTGLAGSEQYF. Here the CDR3 DNA reads TGTGCCAGCACCGGTCTAGCGGGGAGCGAGCAGTACTTC.

V usage is TRBV7-8 and J usage is TRBJ2-1, with 11 bases lining up with TRBD2. V shed 6 bases, J shed 5 bases, and the junction held 6 bases outside the gene matches. The CDR3 runs to 15 residues. Germline assignment: CDR1 SGHVS and CDR2 FQNEAQ. The DNA of the CDR3 is TGTGCCAGCAGTACCGGGACTAGCGGTAACAATGAGCAGTTCTTC. It codes for CASSTGTSGNNEQFF.

V is TRBV5-6 and J is TRBJ2-5; a possible D gene is TRBD1 (6 bases). The CDR3 extends over 15 amino acids. V gave up 2 bases and J gave up 0 bases, with 11 bases separating them. Germline V gene data show CDR1 as SGHDT and CDR2 as YYEEEE. CDR3 sequence (DNA): TGTGCCAGCAGCTTACGACAGGCGTACCAAGAGACCCAGTACTTC. Amino acids: CASSLRQAYQETQYF.

This clone was seen only a few times. The chain is built from TRBV5-1 and TRBJ1-2; 11 bases are a match to TRBD1. The CDR3 length is 16 residues. The V segment lost 4 bases and the J segment 3 bases; nucleotides outside the gene matches: 8. Germline CDR1 and CDR2: SGHRS and YFSETQ. In nucleotides, the CDR3 is TGCGCCAGCAGCCCCGAATGGACAGGGGGCGACTATGGCTACACCTTC. It encodes CASSPEWTGGDYGYTF.

This clone turned up a few times. This chain connects TRBV7-2 to TRBJ2-5; possible D gene TRBD2, 6 bases. Germline V lookup: CDR1 SGHTA, CDR2 FQGNSA. The V and J ends lost 5 bases and 4 bases respectively, with 11 bases between them. The CDR3 totals 13 residues. CDR3 nucleotide sequence: TGTGCCAGCAGCCAAGGCGGGGTAGAGACCCAGTACTTC. This codes for CASSQGGVETQYF.

This sequence joins TRBV4-1 and TRBJ1-5; D call uncertain. Trimming took 1 base from V and 3 from J, leaving 7 bases between them. CDR3 length equals 14 residues. Germline values: CDR1 MGHRA, CDR2 YSYEKL. The CDR3 is CASSQAGVNQPQHF. In DNA, the CDR3 is TGCGCCAGCAGCCAAGCGGGAGTCAATCAGCCCCAGCATTTT.

This sequence joins TRBV7-2 and TRBJ2-7, with no clear D. V shed 2 bases and J shed 4 bases, with 9 bases lying between them. The CDR3 runs to 13 residues. Germline V gene sequence: CDR1 SGHTA, CDR2 FQGNSA. The CDR3 region has the DNA TGTGCCAGCAGCTTACTGACTTATTACGAGCAGTACTTC. Translated, it gives CASSLLTYYEQYF.

DNA of the CDR3: TGTGCCAGCAGCTTTTCATCCGGGAAGCGAAGTAATGAAAAACTGTTTTTT. It translates to CASSFSSGKRSNEKLFF. The V gene is TRBV7-9, the J gene TRBJ1-4; no clear D. Trimming took 3 bases from V and 4 from J, leaving 18 bases between them. The CDR3 covers 17 residues. Germline CDR1 and CDR2: SEHNR and FQNEAQ (reference sequence).

This clone was counted a few times. This sequence joins TRBV2 and TRBJ1-5; D unclear. Trimming left V 8 bases short and J 2 bases short, with 13 bases between. CDR3 length: 14 residues. Germline CDR1 reads SNHLY; CDR2 reads FYNNEI. CDR3 sequence (DNA): TGTGCCAGCGGTCTTAACAGAGGCAATCAGCCCCAGCATTTT. Its protein product is CASGLNRGNQPQHF.

This clone was counted a single time. The genes are TRBV5-1 and TRBJ1-1, with TRBD1 matching 12 bases. With V trimmed by 3 bases and J by 8 bases, 17 bases remained unmatched. CDR1 and CDR2 (germline): SGHRS, YFSETQ. CDR3 size: 18 residues. CDR3 DNA sequence: TGCGCCAGCAGCTCAATGGGGGACAGGGGGCGCCTCGCTTTGGAAGCTTTCTTT. Its translation: CASSSMGDRGRLALEAFF. The full variable domain, completed using reference TRBV5-1 and TRBJ1-1, is KAGVTQTPRYLIKTRGQQVTLSCSPISGHRSVSWYQQTPGQGLQFLFEYFSETQRNKGNFPGRFSGRQFSNSRSEMNVSTLELGDSALYLCASSSMGDRGRLALEAFFGQGTRLTVV.

The J gene is TRBJ2-2, the V gene TRBV5-1; 10 bases are a match to TRBD1. The V and J ends lost 4 bases and 2 bases, in that order; junction bases with no gene match: 11. The length of the CDR3 is 18 residues. Germline V gene data show CDR1 as SGHRS and CDR2 as YFSETQ. CDR3 coding DNA: TGCGCCAGCAGCGCACGGGACAGGGGTTCGGCCAACACCGGGGAGCTGTTTTTT. The encoded protein is CASSARDRGSANTGELFF.

The chain employs TRBV7-2 and TRBJ1-5; weak D call: TRBD1 (5 bases). V was shortened by 5 bases and J by 3 bases, with 11 bases between the two germline ends. The CDR3 is made up of 14 amino acids. CDR1 is SGHTA and CDR2 is FQGNSA in the germline V gene. CDR3 coding DNA: TGTGCCAGCAGCCGTGACAGCATCAATCAGCCCCAGCATTTT. It codes for CASSRDSINQPQHF.

The rearrangement links TRBV7-9 to TRBJ2-7; maybe TRBD1 (5 bases). CDR3 length: 15 residues. In germline, CDR1 is SEHNR, CDR2 FQNEAQ (reference sequence). Trimming removed 1 base at V and 5 bases at J, with 15 bases between. Here the CDR3 DNA reads TGTGCCAGCAGCTTAGGTCAGGGTTCCGGCGACGAGCAGTACTTC. As protein: CASSLGQGSGDEQYF.

This sequence joins TRBV6-1 and TRBJ2-1, with D uncertain. Germline V gives CDR1 MNHNS, CDR2 SASEGT. V lost 2 bases, J lost 6 bases, and 5 bases lay in between. This CDR3 has 12 amino acids. The CDR3 DNA follows: TGTGCCAGCAGTGAAACGGGCAATGAGCAGTTCTTC. It codes for CASSETGNEQFF.

This clone has a handful of counts. The chain uses TRBV2 and TRBJ2-5, with 8 bases identical to TRBD2. Germline values: CDR1 SNHLY, CDR2 FYNNEI. This CDR3 is built from 14 residues. Losses at the gene ends were 10 bases for V and 1 base for J; bases not matched to a gene: 8. The CDR3: CAKGKRGTQETQYF. Here the CDR3 DNA reads TGTGCCAAGGGCAAGCGGGGGACCCAAGAGACCCAGTACTTC.

The chain has TRBV6-1 and TRBJ1-6, with D hard to call. The germline V gene has CDR1 MNHNS and CDR2 SASEGT. The CDR3 has 14 amino acids. Trimming left V 5 bases short and J 7 bases short, with 12 bases between. CDR3 amino acids: CASSRYHRNSPLHF. The CDR3 nucleotides read TGTGCCAGCAGTCGATACCATAGAAATTCACCCCTCCACTTT.

CDR3 amino acids: CASSWGGGAYEQYF. The DNA for the CDR3 is TGTGCCAGCAGCTGGGGAGGGGGGGCCTACGAGCAGTACTTC. V and J are TRBV5-6 and TRBJ2-7; D possibly corresponds to TRBD2 (7 bases). CDR1 is SGHDT, CDR2 YYEEEE, per germline. CDR3 length equals 14 residues. V was shortened by 3 bases and J by 2 bases, with 12 bases between the two germline ends. Variable domain in full (rest from reference TRBV5-6 and TRBJ2-7): DAGVTQSPTHLIKTRGQQVTLRCSPKSGHDTVSWYQQALGQGPQFIFQYYEEEERQRGNFPDRFSGHQFPNYSSELNVNALLLGDSALYLCASSWGGGAYEQYFGPGTRLTVT.

The chain recombines TRBV7-2 with TRBJ1-1; maybe TRBD1 (5 bases). The length of the CDR3 is 15 residues. CDR1 is SGHTA and CDR2 is FQGNSA in the germline V gene. Trimming stripped 1 base from V and 6 bases from J, with 15 bases between. DNA of the CDR3: TGTGCCAGCAGCTTAGGGTGGGGCAGGTCGTCTGAAGCTTTCTTT. It encodes CASSLGWGRSSEAFF. Complete variable domain (other parts from reference TRBV7-2 and TRBJ1-1): GAGVSQSPSNKVTEKGKDVELRCDPISGHTALYWYRQSLGQGLEFLIYFQGNSAPDKSGLPSDRFSAERTGGSVSTLTIQRTQQEDSAVYLCASSLGWGRSSEAFFGQGTRLTVV.

The chain employs TRBV20-1 and TRBJ2-5; D is ambiguous. V lost 6 bases and J 4 bases, leaving 6 bases between the germline ends. The CDR3 totals 10 residues. Germline values: CDR1 DFQATT, CDR2 SNEGSKA (reference sequence). The CDR3 spells CSAPRETQYF. The CDR3 nucleotides read TGCAGTGCCCCGCGAGAGACCCAGTACTTC.

This chain joins TRBV6-5 and TRBJ1-2; D unclear. The V gene's germline CDR1 is MNHEY and CDR2 SVGAGI. V lost 0 bases and J 8 bases, leaving 13 bases between the germline ends. The CDR3 contains 14 residues. DNA for the CDR3: TGTGCCAGCAGTTACTCGAACAGCCGGGGAGGCTACACCTTC. Amino acids: CASSYSNSRGGYTF.